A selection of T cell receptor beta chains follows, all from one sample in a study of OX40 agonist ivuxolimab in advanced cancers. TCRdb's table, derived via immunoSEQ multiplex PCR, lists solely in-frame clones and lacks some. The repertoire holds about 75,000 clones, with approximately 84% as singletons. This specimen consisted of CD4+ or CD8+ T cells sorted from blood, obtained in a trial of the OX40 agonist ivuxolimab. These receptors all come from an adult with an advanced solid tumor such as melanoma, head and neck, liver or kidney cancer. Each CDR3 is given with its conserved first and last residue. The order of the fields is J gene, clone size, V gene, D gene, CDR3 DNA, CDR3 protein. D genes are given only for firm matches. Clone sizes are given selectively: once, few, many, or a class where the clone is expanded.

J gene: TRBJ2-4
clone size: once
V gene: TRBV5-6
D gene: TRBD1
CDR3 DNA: TGTGCCAGCAGCTCGCCGGGACAGGGGTCCTGGATTCAGTACTTC
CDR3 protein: CASSSPGQGSWIQYF

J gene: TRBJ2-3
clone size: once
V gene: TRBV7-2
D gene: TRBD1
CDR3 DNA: TGTGCCAGCAGCCCTAGGACAGGGGAGTATACGCAGTATTTT
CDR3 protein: CASSPRTGEYTQYF

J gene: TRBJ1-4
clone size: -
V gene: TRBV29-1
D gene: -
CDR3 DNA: TGCAGCGTTGCTACAGCTAATGAAAAACTGTTTTTT
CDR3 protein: CSVATANEKLFF

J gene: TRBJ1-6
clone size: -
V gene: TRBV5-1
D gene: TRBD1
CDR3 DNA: TGCGCCAGCAGCCAGGGACAGTCAACCTATAATTCACCCCTCCACTTT
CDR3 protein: CASSQGQSTYNSPLHF

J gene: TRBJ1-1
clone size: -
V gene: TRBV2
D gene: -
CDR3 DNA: TGTGCCAGCAGTGTCCAGGGTTACACTGAAGCTTTCTTT
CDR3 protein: CASSVQGYTEAFF

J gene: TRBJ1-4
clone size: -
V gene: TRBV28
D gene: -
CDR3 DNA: TGTGCCAGCAGTTTAAAACCGCCCTGGGATCCGGAAAAACTGTTTTTT
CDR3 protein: CASSLKPPWDPEKLFF

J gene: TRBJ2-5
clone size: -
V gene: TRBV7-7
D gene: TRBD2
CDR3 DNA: TGTGCTAGCAGCTCGACTAGCGGGATGTTAGAGACCCAGTACTTC
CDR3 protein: CASSSTSGMLETQYF

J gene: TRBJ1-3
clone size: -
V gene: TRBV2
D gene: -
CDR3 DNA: TGTGCCAGCAGTCCGGGACCACCGTCTGGAAACACCATATATTTT
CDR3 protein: CASSPGPPSGNTIYF

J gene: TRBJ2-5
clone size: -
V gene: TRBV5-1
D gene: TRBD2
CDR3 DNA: TGCGCCAGCAGCTCGACCTCTAGCGGATCAGAGACCCAGTACTTC
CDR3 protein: CASSSTSSGSETQYF

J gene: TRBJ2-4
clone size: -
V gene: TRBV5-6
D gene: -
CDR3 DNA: TGTGCCAGCTCCTCTGGGGTCATAGCCAAAAACATTCAGTACTTC
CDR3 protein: CASSSGVIAKNIQYF

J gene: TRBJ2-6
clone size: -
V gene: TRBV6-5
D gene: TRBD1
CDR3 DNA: TGTGCCAGCACGGGGCAGGGGGCGGGGGCCAACGTCCTGACTTTC
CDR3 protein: CASTGQGAGANVLTF

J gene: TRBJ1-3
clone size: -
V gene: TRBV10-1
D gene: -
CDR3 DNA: TGCGCCAGCAGTGAGGGAGGCGTAACGGGAAACACCATATATTTT
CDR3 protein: CASSEGGVTGNTIYF

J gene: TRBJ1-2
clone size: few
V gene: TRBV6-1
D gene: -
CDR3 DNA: TGTGCCAGCAGCCGCTACCTGGGGGATGGCTACACCTTC
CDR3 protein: CASSRYLGDGYTF

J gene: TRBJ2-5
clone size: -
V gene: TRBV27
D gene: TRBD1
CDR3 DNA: TGTGCCAGCTGTTCACAGGGGTCGGAGACCCAGTACTTC
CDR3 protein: CASCSQGSETQYF

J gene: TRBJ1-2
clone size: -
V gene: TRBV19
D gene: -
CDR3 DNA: TGTGCCAGTGCAGGGTCTGGGTATGAGGGCTACACCTTC
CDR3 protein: CASAGSGYEGYTF

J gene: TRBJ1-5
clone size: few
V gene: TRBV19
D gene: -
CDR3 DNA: TGTGCCAGTAGAATATTGGGTCAGCCCCAGCATTTT
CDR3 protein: CASRILGQPQHF

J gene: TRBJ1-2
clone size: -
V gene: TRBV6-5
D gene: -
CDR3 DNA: TGTGCCAGCAGCCGAGGTCGTGGCTACACCTTC
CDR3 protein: CASSRGRGYTF

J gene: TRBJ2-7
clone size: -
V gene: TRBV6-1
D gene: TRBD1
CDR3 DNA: TGTGCCAGCAGTGAAAAAGACAGGGGGCTTTCCTACGAGCAGTACTTC
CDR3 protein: CASSEKDRGLSYEQYF

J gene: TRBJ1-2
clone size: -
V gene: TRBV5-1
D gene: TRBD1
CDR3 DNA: TGCGCCAGCAGCTTGGATTTAGGAGACAGGGTTCGTGGCTACACCTTC
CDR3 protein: CASSLDLGDRVRGYTF

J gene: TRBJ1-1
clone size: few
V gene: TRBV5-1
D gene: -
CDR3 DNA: TGCGCCAGCGGGACCTCCGGGACGGTGAACACTGAAGCTTTCTTT
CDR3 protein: CASGTSGTVNTEAFF

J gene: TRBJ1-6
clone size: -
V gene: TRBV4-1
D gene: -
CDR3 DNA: TGCGCCAGCAGCCAAGATTCGGGACGGGGTAATTCACCCCTCCACTTT
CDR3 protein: CASSQDSGRGNSPLHF

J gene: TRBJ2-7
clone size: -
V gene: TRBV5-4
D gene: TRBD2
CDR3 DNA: TGTGCCAGCAGCTTCGGTCCGCGGGAGAGCTCCTACGAGCAGTACTTC
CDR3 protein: CASSFGPRESSYEQYF

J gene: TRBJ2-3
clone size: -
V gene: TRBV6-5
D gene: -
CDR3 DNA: TGTGCCAGCAGTTACTCGGCGGGGCGGGGCACAGATACGCAGTATTTT
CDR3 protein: CASSYSAGRGTDTQYF

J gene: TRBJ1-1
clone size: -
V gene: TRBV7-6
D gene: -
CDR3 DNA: TGTGCCAGCAGCTTAGGCGTTAGGGGAAACACTGAAGCTTTCTTT
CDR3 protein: CASSLGVRGNTEAFF

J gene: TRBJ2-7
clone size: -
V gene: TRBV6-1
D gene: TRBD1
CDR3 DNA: TGTGCCAGCAGTGAGGACAGGGGGCCCTACGAGCAGTACTTC
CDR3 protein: CASSEDRGPYEQYF

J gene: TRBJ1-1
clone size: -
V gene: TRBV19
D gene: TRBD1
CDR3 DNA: TGTGCCAGTAGGAACCGGGACAGGGATTCTGAAGCTTTCTTT
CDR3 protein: CASRNRDRDSEAFF

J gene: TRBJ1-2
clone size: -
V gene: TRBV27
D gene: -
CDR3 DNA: TGTGCCAGCAGTTTATCGTATCACCTTTCTTCCCGTAACTATGGCTACACCTTC
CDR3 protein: CASSLSYHLSSRNYGYTF

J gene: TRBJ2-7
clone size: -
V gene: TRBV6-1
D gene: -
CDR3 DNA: TGTGCCTCCCTGGCACTGACAGGCCCGTACGAGCAGTACTTC
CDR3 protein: CASLALTGPYEQYF

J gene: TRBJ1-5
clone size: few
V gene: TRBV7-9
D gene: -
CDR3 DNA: TGTGCCAGCAGCTTAGTTTACGAATTGGAGGGGGTGGATCAGCCCCAGCATTTT
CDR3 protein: CASSLVYELEGVDQPQHF

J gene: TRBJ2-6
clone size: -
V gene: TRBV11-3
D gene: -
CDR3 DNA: TGTGCCAGCAGCCCAGGGACGGTCTCTGGGGCCAACGTCCTGACTTTC
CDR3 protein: CASSPGTVSGANVLTF

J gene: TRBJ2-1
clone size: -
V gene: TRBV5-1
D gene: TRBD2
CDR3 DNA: TGCGCCAGCAGCCCTAGCGGGAGTTCGGGTGGGGGTGAGCAGTTCTTC
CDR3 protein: CASSPSGSSGGGEQFF

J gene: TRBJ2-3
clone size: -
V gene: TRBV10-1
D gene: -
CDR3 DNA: TGCGCCAGCAGTACGACAGGGAGGGAAGCAGATACGCAGTATTTT
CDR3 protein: CASSTTGREADTQYF

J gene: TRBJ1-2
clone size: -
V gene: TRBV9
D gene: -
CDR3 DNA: TGTGCCAGCAGCCCCGCGACAGGACACCCTAGGGGCTACACCTTC
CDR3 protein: CASSPATGHPRGYTF

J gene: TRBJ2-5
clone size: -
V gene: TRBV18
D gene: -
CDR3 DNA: TGTGCCAGCTCACTTCATGGGGACGAGACCCAGTACTTC
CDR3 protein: CASSLHGDETQYF

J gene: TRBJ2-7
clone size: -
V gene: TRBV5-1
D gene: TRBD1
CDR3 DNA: TGCGCCAGCAGCTTGGCCGGGACAGGGGATTACGAGCAGTACTTC
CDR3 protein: CASSLAGTGDYEQYF

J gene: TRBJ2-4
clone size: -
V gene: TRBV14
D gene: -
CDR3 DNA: TGTGCCAGCAGCCAGTCACCGGGACTTGACTTTAACATTCAGTACTTC
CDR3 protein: CASSQSPGLDFNIQYF

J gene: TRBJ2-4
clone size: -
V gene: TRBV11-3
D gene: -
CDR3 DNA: TGTGCCAGCAGCTTAGTGACCCCGTTCAACATTCAGTACTTC
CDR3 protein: CASSLVTPFNIQYF

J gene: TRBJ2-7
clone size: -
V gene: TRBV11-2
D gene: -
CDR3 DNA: TGTGCCAGCAGCCTTGAGGTTAAGTACGAGCAGTACTTC
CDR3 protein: CASSLEVKYEQYF

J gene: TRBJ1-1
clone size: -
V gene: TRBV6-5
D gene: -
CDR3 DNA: TGTGCCAGCAGGCAGAACAGAGCTGAAGCTTTCTTT
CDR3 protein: CASRQNRAEAFF

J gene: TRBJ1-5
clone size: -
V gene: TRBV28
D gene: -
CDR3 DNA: TGTGCCAGCAGTCCCAGGACCGCAGGGTACAATCAGCCCCAGCATTTT
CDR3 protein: CASSPRTAGYNQPQHF